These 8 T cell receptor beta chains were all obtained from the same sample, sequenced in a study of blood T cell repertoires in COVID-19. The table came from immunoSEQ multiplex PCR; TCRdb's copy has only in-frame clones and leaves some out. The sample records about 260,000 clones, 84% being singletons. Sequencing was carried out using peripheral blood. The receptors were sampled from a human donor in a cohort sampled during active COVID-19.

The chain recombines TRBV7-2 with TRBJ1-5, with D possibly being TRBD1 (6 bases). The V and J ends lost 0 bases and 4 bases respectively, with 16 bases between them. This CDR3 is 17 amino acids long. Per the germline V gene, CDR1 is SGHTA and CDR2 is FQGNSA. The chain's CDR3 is CASSLARPVGGNQPQHF. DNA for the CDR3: TGTGCCAGCAGCTTAGCGAGGCCAGTAGGGGGTAATCAGCCCCAGCATTTT. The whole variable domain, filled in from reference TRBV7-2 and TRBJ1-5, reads GAGVSQSPSNKVTEKGKDVELRCDPISGHTALYWYRQSLGQGLEFLIYFQGNSAPDKSGLPSDRFSAERTGGSVSTLTIQRTQQEDSAVYLCASSLARPVGGNQPQHFGDGTRLSIL.

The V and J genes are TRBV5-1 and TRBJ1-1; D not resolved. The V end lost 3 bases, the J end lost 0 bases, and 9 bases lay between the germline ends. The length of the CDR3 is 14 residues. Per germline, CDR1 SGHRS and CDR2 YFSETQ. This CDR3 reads CASSWIGVNTEAFF. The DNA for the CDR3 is TGCGCCAGCAGCTGGATAGGAGTGAACACTGAAGCTTTCTTT.

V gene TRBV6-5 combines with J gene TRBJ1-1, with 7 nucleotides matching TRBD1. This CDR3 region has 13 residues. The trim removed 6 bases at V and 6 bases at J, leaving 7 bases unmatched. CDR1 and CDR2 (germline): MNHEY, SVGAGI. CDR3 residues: CASRRQGWSEAFF. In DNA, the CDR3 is TGTGCCAGCAGACGACAGGGTTGGTCTGAAGCTTTCTTT.

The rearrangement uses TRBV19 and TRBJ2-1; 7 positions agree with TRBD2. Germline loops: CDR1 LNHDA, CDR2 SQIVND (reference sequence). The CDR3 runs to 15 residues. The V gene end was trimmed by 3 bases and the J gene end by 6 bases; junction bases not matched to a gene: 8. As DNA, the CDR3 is TGTGCCAGTAGTATCGGCGGGGGATCGCTCAATGAGCAGTTCTTC. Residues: CASSIGGGSLNEQFF.

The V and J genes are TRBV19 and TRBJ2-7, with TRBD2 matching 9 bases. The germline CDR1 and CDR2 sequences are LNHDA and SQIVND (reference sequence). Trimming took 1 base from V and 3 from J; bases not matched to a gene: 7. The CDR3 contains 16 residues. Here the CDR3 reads CASSIGGSGRDYEQYF. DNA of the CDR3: TGTGCCAGTAGTATAGGTGGTAGCGGGAGAGACTACGAGCAGTACTTC.

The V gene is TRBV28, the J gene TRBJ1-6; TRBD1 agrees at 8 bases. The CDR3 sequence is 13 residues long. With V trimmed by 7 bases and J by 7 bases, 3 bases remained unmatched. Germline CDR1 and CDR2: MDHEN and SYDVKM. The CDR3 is CASTGQGNSPLHF. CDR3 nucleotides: TGTGCCAGCACTGGACAGGGAAATTCACCCCTCCACTTT.

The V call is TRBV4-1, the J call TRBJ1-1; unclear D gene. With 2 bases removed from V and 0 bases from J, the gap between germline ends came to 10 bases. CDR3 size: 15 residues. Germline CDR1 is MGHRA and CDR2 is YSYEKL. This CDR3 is CASSQIRDLNTEAFF. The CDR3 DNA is TGCGCCAGCAGCCAAATACGGGATTTGAACACTGAAGCTTTCTTT.

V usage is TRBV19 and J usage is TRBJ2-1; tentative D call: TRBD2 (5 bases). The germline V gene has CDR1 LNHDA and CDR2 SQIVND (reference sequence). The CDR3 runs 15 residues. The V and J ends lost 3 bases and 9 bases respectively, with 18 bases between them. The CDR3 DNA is TGTGCCAGTAGTATGAGGCGAGGGTCATCTCCTGAGCAGTTCTTC. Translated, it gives CASSMRRGSSPEQFF.